The rows below give T cell receptor beta chains drawn from one sample of a study of blood T cell repertoires in COVID-19. Profiling relied on immunoSEQ multiplex PCR, and the TCRdb table lists in-frame clones only, not all of them. Of just over 150,000 clones in the sample, 65% to 90% were seen once. What was sequenced was peripheral blood. Every receptor here comes from a woman between 35 and 50 years old with COVID-19, enrolled during active disease. The CDR3 runs from the conserved cysteine through the conserved F or W. Fields, in order: J gene, D gene, clone size, V gene, CDR3 protein, CDR3 DNA. A D gene is named only where the DNA matches it firmly. Only some rows state a clone size, as once, few, many or a class for expanded clones.

>TRBJ2-2|NA|NA|TRBV7-2
CASSSSRRGTGELFF
TGTGCCAGCAGCTCCAGTCGCAGGGGAACCGGGGAGCTGTTTTTT
>TRBJ2-7|NA|NA|TRBV28
CASSLQYEQYF
TGTGCCAGCAGTCTCCAGTACGAGCAGTACTTC
>TRBJ2-1|TRBD1|once|TRBV6-5
CASSSRGTASGEQFF
TGTGCCAGCAGTTCGAGGGGGACAGCCTCGGGTGAGCAGTTCTTC
>TRBJ2-3|TRBD2|NA|TRBV11-2
CASSLTAGVPDTQYF
TGTGCCAGCAGCTTAACGGCGGGAGTGCCAGATACGCAGTATTTT
>TRBJ2-5|TRBD2|NA|TRBV7-9
CASSTSGIRETQYF
TGTGCCAGCAGCACTAGCGGGATTAGAGAGACCCAGTACTTC
>TRBJ2-2|TRBD2|NA|TRBV5-4
CASSTQIGGRGWNTGELFF
TGTGCCAGCAGCACTCAGATAGGCGGGAGGGGCTGGAACACCGGGGAGCTGTTTTTT
>TRBJ2-6|TRBD2|few|TRBV5-4
CASSLDRAGVNSGANVLTF
TGTGCCAGCAGCCTAGACCGAGCGGGGGTCAACTCTGGGGCCAACGTCCTGACTTTC
>TRBJ2-3|TRBD2|NA|TRBV9
CASSATWGRVTDTQYF
TGTGCCAGCAGCGCGACATGGGGGAGGGTTACAGATACGCAGTATTTT
>TRBJ1-4|TRBD1|NA|TRBV2
CASSFDREDEKLFF
TGTGCCAGCAGTTTCGACAGGGAGGATGAAAAACTGTTTTTT
>TRBJ2-5|NA|NA|TRBV7-8
CASSLQGPETQYF
TGTGCCAGCAGCTTACAGGGCCCAGAGACCCAGTACTTC
>TRBJ1-1|NA|few|TRBV7-2
CASKGGMNTEAFF
TGTGCCAGCAAAGGCGGGATGAACACTGAAGCTTTCTTT
>TRBJ2-3|NA|NA|TRBV5-4
CASSFSNTANTDTQYF
TGTGCCAGCAGCTTCTCCAACACAGCTAACACAGATACGCAGTATTTT
>TRBJ2-3|NA|NA|TRBV2
CASSENRDSRAQYF
TGTGCCAGCAGTGAAAATAGGGACTCCCGGGCGCAGTATTTT
>TRBJ2-1|TRBD1|NA|TRBV15
CATSRDLSGWTGYHNEQFF
TGTGCCACCAGCAGAGATCTTTCGGGTTGGACAGGGTACCACAATGAGCAGTTCTTC
>TRBJ2-7|NA|few|TRBV6-5
CASSYVGRVYEQYF
TGTGCCAGCAGTTACGTGGGCAGGGTCTACGAGCAGTACTTC
>TRBJ2-7|NA|NA|TRBV30
CAWSARYEQYF
TGTGCCTGGAGTGCTAGATACGAGCAGTACTTC
>TRBJ2-2|NA|NA|TRBV14
CASSPFYGAGELFF
TGTGCCAGCAGCCCTTTCTATGGAGCCGGGGAGCTGTTTTTT
>TRBJ2-1|NA|NA|TRBV29-1
CSVDMRLASRQFF
TGCAGCGTTGATATGCGTCTCGCGAGTAGGCAGTTCTTC
>TRBJ1-5|NA|NA|TRBV30
CAWSRDSNQPQHF
TGTGCCTGGAGTAGAGATAGCAATCAGCCCCAGCATTTT
>TRBJ2-3|NA|NA|TRBV4-1
CASSAPNTQYF
TGCGCCAGCAGTGCTCCTAATACGCAGTATTTT
>TRBJ2-3|TRBD1|NA|TRBV5-4
CASSSDRADTQYF
TGTGCCAGCAGTTCCGACAGGGCGGATACGCAGTATTTT
>TRBJ1-1|TRBD1|NA|TRBV28
CASSYQGAGNTEAFF
TGTGCCAGCAGTTATCAGGGGGCAGGAAACACTGAAGCTTTCTTT
>TRBJ2-6|NA|NA|TRBV6-5
CASSYEISGANVLTF
TGTGCCAGCAGTTACGAGATCTCTGGGGCCAACGTCCTGACTTTC
>TRBJ2-1|NA|NA|TRBV7-9
CASRPLDHEQFF
TGTGCCAGCAGACCACTAGATCATGAGCAGTTCTTC
>TRBJ2-7|NA|NA|TRBV2
CASSATGSYEQYF
TGTGCCAGCAGTGCAACAGGGTCCTACGAGCAGTACTTC
>TRBJ1-1|NA|NA|TRBV6-5
CASSYVQATEAFF
TGTGCCAGCAGTTACGTTCAGGCCACTGAAGCTTTCTTT
>TRBJ1-3|NA|NA|TRBV6-2/TRBV6-3
CASSYGQSGNTIYF
TGTGCCAGCAGTTACGGGCAGTCTGGAAACACCATATATTTT
>TRBJ1-5|TRBD1|NA|TRBV3-1/TRBV3-2
CASSTGQGPNQPQHF
TGTGCCAGCAGCACGGGACAGGGCCCTAATCAGCCCCAGCATTTT
>TRBJ2-2|NA|once|TRBV4-1
CASSQEGGARNTGELFF
TGCGCCAGCAGCCAAGAAGGAGGAGCGCGGAACACCGGGGAGCTGTTTTTT
>TRBJ1-4|NA|once|TRBV20-1
CSASRGGITNEKLFF
TGCAGTGCTAGTAGGGGGGGCATAACTAATGAAAAACTGTTTTTT
>TRBJ2-3|NA|NA|TRBV7-2
CASSSSRGARDTQYF
TGTGCCAGCAGCTCAAGCCGGGGGGCCAGAGATACGCAGTATTTT
>TRBJ2-1|NA|NA|TRBV15
CATSRDLGDSLSANEQFF
TGTGCCACCAGCAGAGATCTGGGGGACTCCCTCTCCGCCAATGAGCAGTTCTTC
>TRBJ1-2|TRBD1|NA|TRBV19
CASSWGQGAGGYTF
TGTGCCAGTAGCTGGGGACAGGGGGCCGGTGGCTACACCTTC
>TRBJ1-1|NA|NA|TRBV19
CASSTLGGNTEAFF
TGTGCCAGTAGTACCCTCGGGGGGAACACTGAAGCTTTCTTT
>TRBJ2-2|NA|NA|TRBV18
CASSPPGLGPTGELFF
TGTGCCAGCTCACCACCGGGACTGGGCCCTACCGGGGAGCTGTTTTTT
>TRBJ1-3|NA|NA|TRBV7-9
CASSLASVTGLGDTIYF
TGTGCCAGCAGCTTAGCTAGTGTGACAGGCCTCGGCGACACCATATATTTT
>TRBJ1-4|TRBD1|NA|TRBV5-6
CASSSGTGGEKLFF
TGTGCCAGCAGTTCCGGGACAGGGGGCGAAAAACTGTTTTTT
>TRBJ2-2|NA|NA|TRBV21-1
CATTLARPGELFF
TGTGCCACCACTTTAGCTCGACCCGGGGAGCTGTTTTTT
>TRBJ2-3|TRBD2|NA|TRBV9
CASSVGTLAIRDTQYF
TGTGCCAGCAGCGTAGGAACACTAGCGATTCGAGATACGCAGTATTTT
>TRBJ1-2|TRBD1|NA|TRBV6-1
CASSEAGTGGVGYTF
TGTGCCAGCAGTGAAGCGGGGACAGGGGGCGTTGGCTACACCTTC
>TRBJ1-1|NA|NA|TRBV28
CASSQTGGNTEAFF
TGTGCCAGCAGTCAGACGGGGGGAAACACTGAAGCTTTCTTT
>TRBJ1-6|NA|NA|TRBV7-3
CASSLVPGATSPLHF
TGTGCCAGCAGCTTGGTCCCGGGAGCAACGTCGCCCCTCCACTTT
>TRBJ2-7|TRBD2|NA|TRBV6-5
CASRTTSPIRQYF
TGTGCCAGCAGAACGACTAGCCCTATCAGGCAGTACTTC
>TRBJ1-3|TRBD1|NA|TRBV12-5
CASGTGDGGNTIYF
TGTGCTAGCGGAACAGGGGACGGTGGAAACACCATATATTTT
>TRBJ2-7|NA|NA|TRBV5-4
CASSYLGVDAHEQYF
TGTGCCAGCAGCTACCTGGGCGTCGACGCCCACGAGCAGTACTTC
>TRBJ2-5|TRBD2|NA|TRBV4-1
CASSQDGGGTQETQYF
TGCGCCAGCAGCCAAGACGGCGGGGGGACCCAAGAGACCCAGTACTTC
>TRBJ1-2|TRBD1|NA|TRBV18
CASSPVGQGIGRWGYTF
TGTGCCAGCTCACCAGTCGGACAGGGGATCGGTCGGTGGGGCTACACCTTC
>TRBJ2-3|TRBD1|NA|TRBV2
CASRRQGPTDTQYF
TGTGCCAGCAGGAGACAGGGACCCACAGATACGCAGTATTTT
>TRBJ2-3|TRBD2|NA|TRBV3-1/TRBV3-2
CASSTGLAGSGTQYF
TGTGCCAGCAGCACGGGACTAGCGGGGTCTGGCACGCAGTATTTT
>TRBJ1-2|NA|NA|TRBV5-5
CASSLGGNTNYGYTF
TGTGCCAGCAGCTTGGGGGGCAATACTAACTATGGCTACACCTTC
>TRBJ2-7|NA|NA|TRBV29-1
CSVYSGSSYEQYF
TGCAGCGTTTACAGTGGGAGCTCCTACGAGCAGTACTTC
>TRBJ2-3|NA|NA|TRBV5-4
CASSDGGRTTDTQYF
TGTGCCAGCTCTGACGGGGGAAGAACCACAGATACGCAGTATTTT